The next 23 T cell receptor beta chains were all read from a single sample in a study of shared clonotypes between healthy human individuals. The data were produced by immunoSEQ multiplex PCR, yet TCRdb's version contains in-frame clones alone and is incomplete. The sample comprises fewer than 600,000 clones, just over 75% of which are singletons, and 12% rests with the top ten. The sample comprised PBMCs. The receptors here all came from a woman in her thirties or forties in good health. Some clones in this sample may be carry-over from other donors' samples.

This clone was detected only once. The rearrangement uses TRBV27 and TRBJ2-7; possibly TRBD1 for D (6 bases). Germline V gene sequence: CDR1 MNHEY, CDR2 SMNVEV (reference sequence). This CDR3 is built from 20 residues. Trimming stripped 5 bases from V and 3 bases from J, with 32 bases between. The CDR3 region has the DNA TGTGCCAGCAGTCCAACCTACGACAGGAGTCCTTCCTCTCAAGACTACGAGCAGTACTTC. This codes for CASSPTYDRSPSSQDYEQYF.

This clone has a count of ten or more. This rearrangement joins TRBV15 to TRBJ2-3; 7 bases map to TRBD2. With 5 bases clipped from V and 4 bases from J, the junction kept 12 bases outside the gene matches. Germline loops: CDR1 LNHNV, CDR2 YYDKDF (reference sequence). This CDR3 spans 16 amino acids. The CDR3 nucleotides are TGTGCCACCAGCGGAAAGAGGACTAGTAGGGCAGATACGCAGTATTTT. Protein: CATSGKRTSRADTQYF.

This clone was seen only once. The J gene is TRBJ2-7, the V gene TRBV7-2; 8 bases fit TRBD2. Germline values: CDR1 SGHTA, CDR2 FQGNSA. This CDR3 comprises 15 residues. Losses at the gene ends were 1 base for V and 4 bases for J; bases not matched to a gene: 6. CDR3 DNA: TGTGCCAGCAGCTTAGGCCGGGGGGGTGGGTACGAGCAGTACTTC. This sequence encodes CASSLGRGGGYEQYF.

This rearrangement joins TRBV19 to TRBJ2-5; maybe TRBD1 (5 bases). Germline-derived CDR1 and CDR2 are LNHDA and SQIVND (reference sequence). The CDR3 is 14 residues long. Trimming removed 3 bases at V and 5 bases at J, with 13 bases between. CDR3 nucleotides: TGTGCCAGTAGTATGCAGACAGTTGGGGAGACCCAGTACTTC. Translated: CASSMQTVGETQYF. Variable domain in full (rest from reference TRBV19 and TRBJ2-5): DGGITQSPKYLFRKEGQNVTLSCEQNLNHDAMYWYRQDPGQGLRLIYYSQIVNDFQKGDIAEGYSVSREKKESFPLTVTSAQKNPTAFYLCASSMQTVGETQYFGPGTRLLVL.

The rearrangement links TRBV11-2 to TRBJ1-1, with D perhaps TRBD1 (5 bases). The V and J ends lost 4 bases and 1 base respectively, with 13 bases between them. The CDR3 runs to 15 residues. In germline, CDR1 is SGHAT, CDR2 FQNNGV. This CDR3 reads CASSWPGPKNTEAFF. Written as DNA, the CDR3 is TGTGCCAGCAGCTGGCCGGGACCGAAGAACACTGAAGCTTTCTTT.

To note about this clone: This may be a read error, as it is one base from a much larger clone. The gene calls are TRBV2 and TRBJ1-1; 7 bases align to TRBD1. Trimming cost V 6 bases and J 1 base; bases outside gene matches: 5. The germline V gene has CDR1 SNHLY and CDR2 FYNNEI. This CDR3 spans 14 amino acids. CDR3 loop: CASSAGTANTEAFF. The CDR3 nucleotides read TGTGCCAGCAGCGCCGGGACAGCGAACACTGAAGCTTTCTTT.

V is TRBV30 and J is TRBJ1-1; TRBD1 is a possible D gene (5 bases). CDR3 size: 16 residues. Per germline, CDR1 GTSNPN and CDR2 SVGIG (reference sequence). The ends were cut back, 0 bases at V and 0 bases at J, with 14 bases in the middle. As DNA, the CDR3 is TGTGCCTGGAGTGTTATATGGGGGACGGTGAACACTGAAGCTTTCTTT. Amino acids: CAWSVIWGTVNTEAFF.

This chain connects TRBV7-3 to TRBJ2-1; 8 nucleotides align to TRBD2. Germline loops: CDR1 SGHTA, CDR2 FQGTGA. The CDR3 totals 13 residues. V was clipped by 1 base and J by 13 bases; unmatched bases: 6. The CDR3 nucleotides read TGTGCCAGCAGCTTAAGGCTAGCGGGCAAACAGTTCTTC. This encodes CASSLRLAGKQFF.

The rearrangement uses TRBV2 and TRBJ1-2, with no clear D. The CDR3 runs to 13 residues. Germline V gene lookup returns CDR1 SNHLY and CDR2 FYNNEI. V was cut by 4 bases and J by 4 bases, with 10 bases left in between. CDR3 in amino acids: CASSVREIYGYTF. CDR3 nucleotides: TGTGCCAGCAGTGTTAGGGAGATCTATGGCTACACCTTC. Together with reference TRBV2 and TRBJ1-2, the CDR3 gives the full variable domain: EPEVTQTPSHQVTQMGQEVILRCVPISNHLYFYWYRQILGQKVEFLVSFYNNEISEKSEIFDDQFSVERPDGSNFTLKIRSTKLEDSAMYFCASSVREIYGYTFGSGTRLTVV.

This clone occurred once. J is TRBJ2-1 and V is TRBV9; possibly TRBD2 for D (6 bases). The CDR3 has 16 residues. CDR1 is SGDLS, CDR2 YYNGEE, per germline. The germline V and J ends were trimmed by 3 bases and 1 base, with 14 bases remaining between them. The CDR3 sequence is CASSAGVSLSYNEQFF. In DNA, the CDR3 is TGTGCCAGCAGCGCGGGGGTGAGCTTATCCTACAATGAGCAGTTCTTC.

The CDR3 protein is CASSFPGLAGRETQYF. The CDR3 DNA reads TGTGCCAGCAGCTTTCCGGGACTAGCGGGACGGGAGACCCAGTACTTC. V gene TRBV11-2 combines with J gene TRBJ2-5; 13 nucleotides agree with TRBD2. Losses at the gene ends were 3 bases for V and 5 bases for J; bases not matched to a gene: 6. The CDR3 spans 16 residues. Germline V gene lookup returns CDR1 SGHAT and CDR2 FQNNGV.

The V and J genes are TRBV9 and TRBJ2-1; 7 bases align to TRBD2. Germline CDR1 is SGDLS and CDR2 is YYNGEE. The CDR3 length is 15 residues. V was clipped by 0 bases and J by 3 bases; unmatched bases: 3. The CDR3 nucleotides read TGTGCCAGCAGCGTAGGCGGGAGTAACTACAATGAGCAGTTCTTC. It translates to CASSVGGSNYNEQFF.

The genes are TRBV5-1 and TRBJ2-1; the D is unclear. CDR3 length: 14 amino acids. Germline values: CDR1 SGHRS, CDR2 YFSETQ. The V end lost 2 bases, the J end lost 5 bases, and 11 bases lay between the germline ends. This CDR3 is CASSLLPRDNEQFF. DNA of the CDR3: TGCGCCAGCAGCTTACTACCTAGAGACAATGAGCAGTTCTTC.

The J gene is TRBJ1-3, the V gene TRBV30; 8 bases are a match to TRBD1. There are 13 residues in the CDR3. J was trimmed by 4 bases and V by 3 bases; bases with no gene match: 2. CDR1 and CDR2 from the germline V gene are GTSNPN and SVGIG (reference sequence). The CDR3 coding sequence is TGTGCCTGGAGCGGGACAGGAGGAAACACCATATATTTT. This translates into CAWSGTGGNTIYF.

V usage is TRBV10-3 and J usage is TRBJ1-2, with D unclear. V was clipped by 0 bases and J by 8 bases, with 7 bases between them. The germline V gene has CDR1 ENHRY and CDR2 SYGVKD. This CDR3 is 12 amino acids long. The CDR3 loop is CAISESLSGYTF. In nucleotides, the CDR3 is TGTGCCATCAGTGAGTCTCTCTCAGGCTACACCTTC.

Concerning this clone itself: Sequence at one end of the junction differs from germline and may be a read error. This chain uses TRBV7-7 with TRBJ2-1; 9 bases match TRBD2. Germline CDR1 is SSHAT and CDR2 is FNYEAQ (reference sequence). This CDR3 comprises 17 residues. The CDR3 region has the DNA TGTGCTAGCAGCTTATCCGGCGGGCGGGAGGGAGGCAATGAGCAGTTCTTC. It is translated as CASSLSGGREGGNEQFF.

J is TRBJ2-1 and V is TRBV9; 11 bases align to TRBD2. The CDR3 has 14 amino acids. The germline V gene has CDR1 SGDLS and CDR2 YYNGEE. V lost 1 base and J lost 8; bases outside the gene matches: 2. For the CDR3, the DNA is TGTGCCAGCAGCGTAACTAGCGGGAGCCATGAGCAGTTCTTC. As protein: CASSVTSGSHEQFF.

The J gene is TRBJ2-5, the V gene TRBV7-8; D ambiguous. Germline-derived CDR1 and CDR2 are SGHVS and FQNEAQ. This CDR3 has 14 residues. V dropped 7 bases and J dropped 4 bases, with 16 bases sitting between them. The CDR3 here is CASTYVGATETQYF. CDR3 DNA sequence: TGTGCCAGCACCTACGTAGGAGCCACAGAGACCCAGTACTTC.

J is TRBJ2-1 and V is TRBV9; 10 bases align to TRBD2. CDR3 length equals 15 residues. CDR1 is SGDLS and CDR2 is YYNGEE in the germline V gene. Trimming took 4 bases from V and 7 from J; bases not matched to a gene: 8. The CDR3 sequence is CASSPLGLASNEQFF. CDR3 nucleotides: TGTGCCAGCAGCCCGCTGGGACTAGCGTCGAATGAGCAGTTCTTC.

V usage is TRBV7-2 and J usage is TRBJ2-1; possibly TRBD2 for D (6 bases). The CDR3 covers 18 residues. V gave up 5 bases and J gave up 4 bases, with 24 bases separating them. CDR1 is SGHTA and CDR2 is FQGNSA in the germline V gene. CDR3 amino acids: CASSRNLRGGAGYNEQFF. The CDR3 nucleotides read TGTGCCAGCAGCCGTAACCTCCGCGGAGGGGCCGGTTACAATGAGCAGTTCTTC.

The V gene is TRBV15, the J gene TRBJ1-2; possibly TRBD1 for D (6 bases). The V and J ends lost 3 bases and 4 bases respectively, with 21 bases between them. This CDR3 is 17 amino acids long. Per germline, CDR1 LNHNV and CDR2 YYDKDF (reference sequence). CDR3 in amino acids: CATSSSRSRGGAYGYTF. DNA of the CDR3: TGTGCCACCAGCAGTTCCCGTTCCCGGGGGGGCGCCTATGGCTACACCTTC.

J is TRBJ2-5 and V is TRBV7-2; the match to TRBD1 covers 9 bases. The tail of the sequence fits TRBJ2-7 better, so the J call may be wrong. The CDR3 consists of 15 residues. Germline V gene lookup returns CDR1 SGHTA and CDR2 FQGNSA. CDR3: CASSPTAGTGREQYF. Written as DNA, the CDR3 is TGTGCCAGCAGCCCAACAGCCGGGACAGGGCGCGAGCAGTACTTC.

This sequence joins TRBV5-1 and TRBJ2-1; TRBD2 agrees at 7 bases. CDR1 and CDR2 from the germline V gene are SGHRS and YFSETQ. The CDR3 is 15 residues long. The ends lost 1 base at V and 5 bases at J; junction bases unmatched: 6. The CDR3 DNA is TGCGCCAGCAGCTTGACCCTGACTAGCAACAATGAGCAGTTCTTC. It yields the protein CASSLTLTSNNEQFF.